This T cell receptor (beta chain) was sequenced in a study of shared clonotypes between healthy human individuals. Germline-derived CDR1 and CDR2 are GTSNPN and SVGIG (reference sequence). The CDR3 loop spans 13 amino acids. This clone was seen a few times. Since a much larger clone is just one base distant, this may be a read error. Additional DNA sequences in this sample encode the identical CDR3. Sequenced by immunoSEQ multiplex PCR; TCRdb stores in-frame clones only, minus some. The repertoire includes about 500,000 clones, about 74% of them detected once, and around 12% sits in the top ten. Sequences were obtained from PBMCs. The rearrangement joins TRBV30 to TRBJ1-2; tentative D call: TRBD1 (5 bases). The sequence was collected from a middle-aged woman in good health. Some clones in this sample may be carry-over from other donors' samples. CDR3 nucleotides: TGCGCCTGGAGTAGGGGCGCCAACTATGGCTACACCTTC. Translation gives CAWSRGANYGYTF. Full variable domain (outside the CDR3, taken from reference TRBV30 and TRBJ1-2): SQTIHQWPATLVQPVGSPLSLECTVEGTSNPNLYWYRQAAGRGLQLLFYSVGIGQISSEVPQNLSASRPQDRQFILSSKKLLLSDSGFYLCAWSRGANYGYTFGSGTRLTVV.